These 18 T cell receptor beta chains share one sample of origin, sequenced in a study of blood T cell repertoires in COVID-19. Sequenced by immunoSEQ multiplex PCR; TCRdb stores in-frame clones only, minus some. The sample comprises about 210,000 clones, approximately 80% of which are singletons, and about 10% rests with the top ten. The sequencing sample was made of peripheral blood. These receptors were taken from a woman of 80 years or more with COVID-19, enrolled during active disease.

This clone was counted once. This rearrangement joins TRBV18 to TRBJ1-3; D might be TRBD1 (5 bases). Germline CDR1 and CDR2: KGHSH and LQKENI. CDR3 length equals 14 residues. V was clipped by 3 bases and J by 1 base, with 7 bases between them. CDR3 sequence reads: CASSPDTSGNTIYF. In DNA form, the CDR3 reads TGTGCCAGCTCACCGGACACGTCTGGAAACACCATATATTTT.

This sequence joins TRBV2 and TRBJ1-3; TRBD1 might be the D (6 bases). The CDR3 is made up of 16 amino acids. In germline, CDR1 is SNHLY, CDR2 FYNNEI. V was trimmed by 7 bases and J by 0 bases, leaving 16 bases between them. CDR3 bases: TGTGCCAGCAAAGGGGGAGGGACCTCCTCTGGAAACACCATATATTTT. Amino acids: CASKGGGTSSGNTIYF.

The CDR3 is CASSALRQGPTNYGYTF. Written as DNA, the CDR3 is TGTGCCAGCAGCGCCTTGAGACAGGGACCAACTAACTATGGCTACACCTTC. The rearrangement links TRBV5-6 to TRBJ1-2; 7 nucleotides agree with TRBD1. CDR1 and CDR2 (germline): SGHDT, YYEEEE. After removal of 4 bases from V and 0 bases from J, the junction contained 12 bases not matched to a gene. The CDR3 spans 17 residues.

This clone is a singleton in its sample. The chain has TRBV5-5 and TRBJ1-2, with D possibly TRBD1 on 6 matching bases. The CDR3 length is 13 residues. CDR1 is SGHKS, CDR2 YYEKEE, per germline (reference sequence). The ends were cut back, 4 bases at V and 8 bases at J, with 15 bases in the middle. DNA for the CDR3: TGTGCCAGCAGCCCAACGACAGGAAAAGGCTACACCTTC. Translation gives CASSPTTGKGYTF.

The chain has TRBV11-2 and TRBJ2-5, with 7 positions matching TRBD1. CDR3 length: 15 amino acids. The V segment lost 2 bases and the J segment 3 bases; nucleotides outside the gene matches: 6. Per germline, CDR1 SGHAT and CDR2 FQNNGV. As DNA, the CDR3 is TGTGCCAGCAGCTTAAATTCAGGGGGTAAAGAGACCCAGTACTTC. Amino acids: CASSLNSGGKETQYF.

The chain links TRBV4-3 to TRBJ1-5, with D uncertain. With 3 bases removed from V and 2 bases from J, the gap between germline ends came to 14 bases. The CDR3 runs 16 residues. Per germline, CDR1 LGHNA and CDR2 YSLEER. Here the CDR3 reads CASSQWGARGNQPQHF. The CDR3 nucleotides read TGCGCCAGCAGCCAGTGGGGAGCAAGGGGCAATCAGCCCCAGCATTTT.

This clone was observed once. V and J are TRBV28 and TRBJ2-7; D gene unclear. Trimming took off 3 bases at V and 1 base at J, with 7 bases between the two ends. CDR1 is MDHEN and CDR2 is SYDVKM in the germline V gene. This CDR3 has 13 amino acids. The CDR3 protein is CASSFSHSYEQYF. CDR3 DNA sequence: TGTGCCAGCAGTTTCTCACATTCCTACGAGCAGTACTTC.

This chain uses TRBV18 with TRBJ2-5; 10 positions agree with TRBD2. Trimming at V came to 2 bases and at J to 1 base, leaving 10 bases not matched to a gene. Germline V lookup: CDR1 KGHSH, CDR2 LQKENI. The CDR3 has 18 amino acids. The CDR3 sequence: CASSPTASGGGSQETQYF. The CDR3 DNA reads TGTGCCAGCTCACCAACGGCTAGCGGGGGAGGGTCCCAAGAGACCCAGTACTTC.

The chain uses TRBV11-2 and TRBJ2-5; no definite D call. The ends were cut back, 3 bases at V and 3 bases at J, with 5 bases in the middle. The CDR3 runs 12 residues. CDR1 SGHAT and CDR2 FQNNGV come from the germline V gene. CDR3 region: CASSFSEETQYF. The CDR3 bases are TGTGCCAGCAGCTTTTCGGAAGAGACCCAGTACTTC.

The CDR3 here is CASPGANEKLFF. As DNA, the CDR3 is TGTGCCAGCCCCGGGGCTAATGAAAAACTGTTTTTT. The V gene is TRBV6-4, the J gene TRBJ1-4; D is ambiguous. V lost 8 bases to trimming and J lost 3 bases, with 7 bases between them. This CDR3 is 12 amino acids long. CDR1 and CDR2 from the germline V gene are MRHNA and SNTAGT.

V usage is TRBV6-5 and J usage is TRBJ1-3; D uncertain. V shed 6 bases and J shed 0 bases, with 12 bases lying between them. The CDR3 loop spans 15 amino acids. In germline, CDR1 is MNHEY, CDR2 SVGAGI. CDR3 protein: CASSRFASSGNTIYF. CDR3 coding DNA: TGTGCCAGCAGCCGCTTCGCCAGCTCTGGAAACACCATATATTTT.

This chain links TRBV28 with TRBJ1-1, with no clear D. The CDR3 is 13 residues long. Germline CDR1 MDHEN, CDR2 SYDVKM. Trimming pared 7 bases from V and 0 bases from J, leaving 9 bases between. The CDR3, as DNA: TGTGCCAGCACCGAGTTTCTGAACACTGAAGCTTTCTTT. Amino acid sequence: CASTEFLNTEAFF.

This clone was seen once. The chain employs TRBV2 and TRBJ2-7; 9 bases are a match to TRBD1. Germline-derived CDR1 and CDR2 are SNHLY and FYNNEI. CDR3 size: 13 residues. Losses at the gene ends were 11 bases for V and 6 bases for J; bases not matched to a gene: 11. CDR3 protein: CAGNRDRDAEQYF. The CDR3 nucleotides are TGTGCCGGCAACCGGGACAGGGACGCCGAGCAGTACTTC.

This chain connects TRBV28 to TRBJ2-1, with 8 bases that match TRBD2. The junction had 11 bases not matched to a gene; V was cut back by 6 bases and J by 4 bases. In germline, CDR1 is MDHEN, CDR2 SYDVKM. This CDR3 has 16 residues. The CDR3 sequence: CASSPSGRGAYNEQFF. The CDR3 nucleotides read TGTGCCAGCAGCCCATCGGGGCGGGGGGCTTACAATGAGCAGTTCTTC.

This clone turned up a few times. This sequence joins TRBV4-1 and TRBJ2-7, with D possibly matching TRBD1 (6 bases). Germline CDR1 reads MGHRA; CDR2 reads YSYEKL. The CDR3 consists of 15 residues. Trimming left V 0 bases short and J 2 bases short, with 11 bases between. The CDR3 spells CASSQDVQGAYEQYF. The CDR3, as DNA: TGCGCCAGCAGCCAAGATGTACAGGGAGCCTACGAGCAGTACTTC.

This chain connects TRBV11-2 to TRBJ2-2; 7 bases are shared with TRBD1. Germline trimming cut 0 bases from V and 5 bases from J; bases unmatched to any gene: 3. Germline V gene sequence: CDR1 SGHAT, CDR2 FQNNGV. CDR3 length: 15 residues. CDR3 protein: CASSLDSGGTGELFF. CDR3 bases: TGTGCCAGCAGCTTAGATTCAGGGGGTACCGGGGAGCTGTTTTTT.

The V and J genes are TRBV27 and TRBJ2-7, with a tentative D call TRBD2 (6 bases). Germline CDR1 reads MNHEY; CDR2 reads SMNVEV (reference sequence). V was pared by 4 bases and J by 2 bases, with 12 bases between. This CDR3 has 14 residues. CDR3 sequence reads: CASSYRGGAYEQYV. Here the CDR3 DNA reads TGTGCCAGCAGTTATAGGGGAGGTGCCTACGAGCAGTACGTC.

The chain links TRBV7-2 to TRBJ1-2, with a weak D call TRBD1 (6 bases). Trimming pared 1 base from V and 4 bases from J, leaving 25 bases between. CDR1 and CDR2 from the germline V gene are SGHTA and FQGNSA. The CDR3 covers 19 residues. The CDR3 nucleotides read TGTGCCAGCAGCTTAGACGTTGGGGGGGCGAATCGGGTTAGCTATGGCTACACCTTC. It specifies CASSLDVGGANRVSYGYTF.